Listed below are T cell receptor beta chains from one sample, sequenced in a study of T cell repertoires in cytomegalovirus infection. From the reads, TCRdb called clonotypes with MiXCR, one entry per CDR3 protein. The sample includes about 890,000 distinct CDR3 sequences, approximately 31% of them seen just once. Their antigens remain unidentified. Material: cultured CD8+ T cells from PBMCs, obtained from culture after CMV antigen stimulation. These receptors all stem from a human donor in good health (CMV status not recorded). Some clones in this sample may be carry-over from other donors' samples. Both conserved end residues are trimmed from each CDR3. A D gene is named only where the DNA matches it firmly.

V gene	J gene	D gene	CDR3 protein
TRBV7-9	TRBJ1-2	-	ASSLLSRTASYGYT
TRBV7-9	TRBJ1-2	-	ASMRGARMDYT
TRBV12-3/TRBV12-4	TRBJ2-3	TRBD1	ASSLSTGMDTQY
TRBV7-2	TRBJ2-5	-	ASSLVEGRAWETQY
TRBV5-3	TRBJ1-2	TRBD1	ASSRNDRAGYT
TRBV7-9	TRBJ2-5	-	ASSAGPSSADETQY
TRBV12-3/TRBV12-4	TRBJ1-1	TRBD1	ASSLDRAGTEAF
TRBV7-9	TRBJ2-3	-	ASSLARRGRGDTQY
TRBV19	TRBJ1-5	-	GSTGPGQPQH
TRBV5-6	TRBJ2-1	-	ASSQGQITYNEQF
TRBV7-7	TRBJ2-5	TRBD2	ASSLAGAAETQY
TRBV24-1	TRBJ1-2	-	ATSDPTTYQGYT
TRBV6-2/TRBV6-3	TRBJ2-1	TRBD2	ASNPAGGVPNEQF
TRBV20-1	TRBJ2-2	-	SARDSGTGELF
TRBV9	TRBJ1-1	-	ASSVGEFGLTEAF
TRBV4-2	TRBJ2-5	-	ASSQELGKQETQY